Sequencing of this TCR beta chain was carried out in a study of metastatic and nonmetastatic thyroid tumors. The overall study: Repertoires from malignant and benign thyroid patients were compared across blood and tumor or nodule tissue.

TCRdb reassembled clones from the PCR reads with MiXCR. The data show approximately 82,000 clones, with about an eighth seen just once and 8.5% to 10% held by the top ten. CDR1 is DFQATT and CDR2 is SNEGSKA in the germline V gene (reference sequence). The CDR3 covers 13 residues. V lost 3 bases and J 6 bases, leaving 14 bases between the germline ends. The sample holds many counts of this clone. Not a single patient had been given any form of treatment at any point before undergoing thyroid surgery. The chain has TRBV20-1 and TRBJ2-5; D assignment may be TRBD1 or TRBD2 (5 bases each). Material for sequencing was tumor tissue. The TCR originated in a female donor with papillary thyroid cancer or a benign thyroid nodule (not recorded which). Some clones in this sample may be carry-over from other donors' samples. DNA for the CDR3: TGCAGTGCTAGTATTGGGCCGGGGCAGACCCAGTACTTC. Its protein is CSASIGPGQTQYF.